These 29 T cell receptor beta chains originate from one sample sequenced in a study of OX40 agonist ivuxolimab in advanced cancers. Only in-frame clones appear in the TCRdb table, and some are missing; sequencing was by immunoSEQ multiplex PCR. The table lists about 73,000 clones, 75% to 95% of them singletons, with 0.5% to 0.55% in the top ten. Specimen: CD4+ or CD8+ T cells sorted from blood, collected in a trial of the OX40 agonist ivuxolimab. The receptors derive from an adult with an advanced solid tumor such as melanoma, head and neck, liver or kidney cancer.

The chain couples TRBV11-2 to TRBJ1-2, with D maybe TRBD1 (6 bases). The CDR3 spans 12 residues. Germline CDR1 reads SGHAT; CDR2 reads FQNNGV. V was pared by 5 bases and J by 8 bases, with 12 bases between. The CDR3 region has the DNA TGTGCCAGCAGCGTGGGGGCGCGAGGCTACACCTTC. This translates into CASSVGARGYTF.

The V call is TRBV28, the J call TRBJ1-2, with D unclear. CDR1 is MDHEN, CDR2 SYDVKM, per germline. The length of the CDR3 is 15 residues. Trimming removed 3 bases from V and 5 bases from J, with 16 bases in between. The CDR3 region has the DNA TGTGCCAGCAGTTTCCCAAGGACCGGCATATATGGCTACACCTTC. The encoded protein is CASSFPRTGIYGYTF.

The chain links TRBV2 to TRBJ1-4, with a possible D match to TRBD1 (5 bases). CDR1 and CDR2 (germline): SNHLY, FYNNEI. The CDR3 is made up of 15 amino acids. Trimming stripped 0 bases from V and 5 bases from J, with 10 bases between. The CDR3 DNA is TGTGCCAGCAGTGAAGCTTCAGGGTTCAATGAAAAACTGTTTTTT. It codes for CASSEASGFNEKLFF.

This chain connects TRBV5-4 to TRBJ1-4, with TRBD1 matching over 10 bases. Trimming took 4 bases from V and 7 from J; bases not matched to a gene: 7. Germline CDR1 is SGHNT and CDR2 is YYREEE (reference sequence). This CDR3 is 15 amino acids long. In DNA form, the CDR3 reads TGTGCCAGCAGCATCAGACAGGGGGCCGGTGAAAAACTGTTTTTT. Translating gives CASSIRQGAGEKLFF.

The genes are TRBV19 and TRBJ2-7; the match to TRBD2 covers 7 bases. CDR3 length: 13 residues. Germline trimming cut 3 bases from V and 6 bases from J; bases unmatched to any gene: 5. Germline assignment: CDR1 LNHDA and CDR2 SQIVND (reference sequence). Here the CDR3 reads CASSISQRGEQYF. Written as DNA, the CDR3 is TGTGCCAGTAGTATCTCCCAGCGGGGCGAGCAGTACTTC. Together with reference TRBV19 and TRBJ2-7, the CDR3 gives the full variable domain: DGGITQSPKYLFRKEGQNVTLSCEQNLNHDAMYWYRQDPGQGLRLIYYSQIVNDFQKGDIAEGYSVSREKKESFPLTVTSAQKNPTAFYLCASSISQRGEQYFGPGTRLTVT.

The J gene is TRBJ2-5, the V gene TRBV7-2; D gene unclear. Germline CDR1 and CDR2: SGHTA and FQGNSA. V lost 5 bases, J lost 1 base, and 14 bases lay in between. This CDR3 is 15 amino acids long. CDR3 residues: CASSPLGYGQETQYF. The CDR3 DNA sequence: TGTGCCAGCAGCCCCCTCGGTTACGGCCAAGAGACCCAGTACTTC.

The chain's CDR3 is CASSLTGPGTNEKLFF. The CDR3 DNA follows: TGCGCCAGCAGCTTGACAGGCCCTGGGACTAATGAAAAACTGTTTTTT. The V and J genes are TRBV5-1 and TRBJ1-4; D may be TRBD1 (5 bases). Germline V gives CDR1 SGHRS, CDR2 YFSETQ. V gave up 1 base and J gave up 2 bases, with 12 bases separating them. This CDR3 has 16 residues.

The chain couples TRBV19 to TRBJ2-2, with TRBD2 identical over 10 bases. CDR3 length: 15 amino acids. CDR1 and CDR2 (germline): LNHDA, SQIVND (reference sequence). With V trimmed by 3 bases and J by 7 bases, 5 bases remained unmatched. The CDR3, as DNA: TGTGCCAGTAGTATCCTAGCGGGAGCGGTCGGGGAGCTGTTTTTT. Its translation is CASSILAGAVGELFF.

This chain connects TRBV19 to TRBJ2-2; the D gene could be TRBD1 or TRBD2 (5 bases each). Per germline, CDR1 LNHDA and CDR2 SQIVND (reference sequence). V lost 7 bases to trimming and J lost 2 bases, with 20 bases between them. The CDR3 consists of 17 residues. The CDR3 region has the DNA TGTGCCAGTATGCGAGGGATAATGGGGCCTAACACCGGGGAGCTGTTTTTT. Protein product: CASMRGIMGPNTGELFF.

The chain has TRBV28 and TRBJ1-2; D is uncertain. The CDR3 consists of 15 residues. V was cut by 4 bases and J by 8 bases, with 20 bases left in between. In germline, CDR1 is MDHEN, CDR2 SYDVKM. In nucleotides, the CDR3 is TGTGCCAGCAGTTCTTTCCAGCCGCCCGTGGGGGGCTACACCTTC. Translated: CASSSFQPPVGGYTF.

The genes are TRBV7-2 and TRBJ1-5; D is unclear. Germline assignment: CDR1 SGHTA and CDR2 FQGNSA. V was pared by 7 bases and J by 7 bases, with 11 bases between. The CDR3 consists of 12 residues. CDR3 coding DNA: TGTGCCAGCAACGACGACGGACAGCCCCAGCATTTT. Amino acids: CASNDDGQPQHF.

The V gene is TRBV12-2, the J gene TRBJ1-5. TRBV12-2 is flagged as a pseudogene. This CDR3 is 14 amino acids long. In DNA, the CDR3 is TGTGCAAGTCGCTGTTGGGGGAGCAATCAGCCCCAGCATTTT. It codes for CASRCWGSNQPQHF.

This chain connects TRBV6-4 to TRBJ2-7, with TRBD2 identical over 7 bases. Trimming cost V 6 bases and J 2 bases; bases outside gene matches: 7. The CDR3 sequence is 14 residues long. Germline values: CDR1 MRHNA, CDR2 SNTAGT. The CDR3 DNA reads as TGTGCCAGCAGCCGACTAGCCGGTCCCTACGAGCAGTACTTC. Translated: CASSRLAGPYEQYF.

The V call is TRBV6-6, the J call TRBJ2-7, with a tentative D call TRBD2 (6 bases). CDR3 length: 13 residues. Between the trimmed V and J ends, which lost 3 bases and 4 bases, there was a span of 10 bases. Germline V gives CDR1 MNHNY, CDR2 SVGAGI (reference sequence). CDR3 residues: CASSYFGGYEQYF. As DNA, the CDR3 is TGTGCCAGCAGTTATTTCGGGGGTTACGAGCAGTACTTC.

The V gene is TRBV7-2, the J gene TRBJ2-7; D ambiguous. From germline, CDR1 is SGHTA and CDR2 FQGNSA. V gave up 3 bases and J gave up 5 bases, with 8 bases separating them. This CDR3 comprises 12 residues. The DNA for the CDR3 is TGTGCCAGCAGCTTGGATGGCCACGAGCAGTACTTC. Protein product: CASSLDGHEQYF.

The chain recombines TRBV6-5 with TRBJ1-2, with D perhaps matching TRBD1 (5 bases). Trimming removed 7 bases at V and 8 bases at J, with 17 bases between. Looked up from germline, CDR1 is MNHEY and CDR2 is SVGAGI. The CDR3 length is 13 residues. CDR3 protein: CASISKGAGGYTF. CDR3 DNA: TGTGCCAGCATCTCTAAAGGGGCGGGGGGCTACACCTTC.

The V and J genes are TRBV25-1 and TRBJ1-4; D remains unclear. CDR3 length: 11 residues. Germline lookup yields CDR1 MGHDK and CDR2 SYGVNS. V was clipped by 8 bases and J by 7 bases, with 8 bases between them. Here the CDR3 DNA reads TGTGCCAGCGGACCTGCTGAAAAACTGTTTTTT. The encoded protein is CASGPAEKLFF.

The chain uses TRBV7-2 and TRBJ2-1; perhaps TRBD2 as D (6 bases). CDR3 length: 15 residues. CDR1 and CDR2 (germline): SGHTA, FQGNSA. V was shortened by 1 base and J by 3 bases, with 10 bases between the two germline ends. DNA of the CDR3: TGTGCCAGCAGCTTAGAGGGGACTTACTACAATGAGCAGTTCTTC. Translation: CASSLEGTYYNEQFF.

The rearrangement uses TRBV27 and TRBJ2-1, with 14 nucleotides matching TRBD2. The V and J ends lost 3 bases and 7 bases, in that order; junction bases with no gene match: 5. Looked up from germline, CDR1 is MNHEY and CDR2 is SMNVEV (reference sequence). This CDR3 region has 16 residues. The CDR3: CASSFGLAGGQNEQFF. CDR3 nucleotides: TGTGCCAGCAGTTTTGGACTAGCGGGAGGACAGAATGAGCAGTTCTTC.

CDR3 sequence reads: CARGDLRGPGELFF. In nucleotides, the CDR3 is TGTGCCAGGGGGGATCTCAGAGGTCCCGGGGAGCTGTTTTTT. The chain is built from TRBV2 and TRBJ2-2, with D tentatively TRBD1 or TRBD2 (5 bases each). CDR1 and CDR2 from the germline V gene are SNHLY and FYNNEI. The V end lost 9 bases, the J end lost 6 bases, and 17 bases lay between the germline ends. The length of the CDR3 is 14 residues.

This chain links TRBV29-1 with TRBJ2-7; D may be TRBD2 (6 bases). Germline-derived CDR1 and CDR2 are SQVTM and ANQGSEA. The CDR3 covers 13 residues. V was clipped by 4 bases and J by 5 bases, with 15 bases between them. The CDR3 DNA reads as TGCAGCGTTGCTCACGGGAGTGGCCACGAGCAGTACTTC. Translated: CSVAHGSGHEQYF.

This chain links TRBV11-3 with TRBJ2-5, with D possibly being TRBD2 (6 bases). The CDR3 loop spans 13 amino acids. V lost 5 bases, J lost 5 bases, and 12 bases lay in between. Germline lookup yields CDR1 SGHNT and CDR2 YENEEA. The CDR3 DNA is TGTGCCAGCAGCGAACTACGGGGGGAGACCCAGTACTTC. This sequence encodes CASSELRGETQYF.

The gene calls are TRBV6-6 and TRBJ2-7; 8 positions match TRBD1. This CDR3 contains 12 residues. J was trimmed by 5 bases and V by 8 bases; bases with no gene match: 5. Per the germline V gene, CDR1 is MNHNY and CDR2 is SVGAGI (reference sequence). The CDR3 spells CASDRGVNEQYF. The CDR3, as DNA: TGTGCCAGCGACAGGGGTGTCAACGAGCAGTACTTC.

This clone appeared once. The chain carries TRBV28 and TRBJ2-3; D might be TRBD2 (6 bases). The CDR3 has 14 residues. V shed 2 bases and J shed 4 bases, with 10 bases lying between them. From germline, CDR1 is MDHEN and CDR2 SYDVKM. The CDR3 protein is CASSLTGEADTQYF. In DNA, the CDR3 is TGTGCCAGCAGTTTAACCGGGGAGGCAGATACGCAGTATTTT.

J is TRBJ2-1 and V is TRBV7-3, with D possibly matching TRBD2 (6 bases). CDR3 length: 13 residues. CDR1 and CDR2 from the germline V gene are SGHTA and FQGTGA. V lost 5 bases and J lost 8, with 13 bases in between. The CDR3, as DNA: TGTGCCAGCAGCCCAAGGAGGGAGGATGAGCAGTTCTTC. Amino acid sequence: CASSPRREDEQFF.

This clone was seen just once. The V gene is TRBV7-2, the J gene TRBJ1-5, with a tentative D call TRBD1 (5 bases). The V gene lost 2 bases and the J gene lost 0 bases, with 11 bases spanning the gap. CDR3 length: 16 residues. Germline CDR1 is SGHTA and CDR2 is FQGNSA. CDR3 DNA sequence: TGTGCCAGCAGCTTATCCCGGGACTCTAGCAATCAGCCCCAGCATTTT. Its protein is CASSLSRDSSNQPQHF. The full variable domain, with the rest looked up from reference TRBV7-2 and TRBJ1-5, is GAGVSQSPSNKVTEKGKDVELRCDPISGHTALYWYRQSLGQGLEFLIYFQGNSAPDKSGLPSDRFSAERTGGSVSTLTIQRTQQEDSAVYLCASSLSRDSSNQPQHFGDGTRLSIL.

This clone was seen just once. The chain recombines TRBV6-5 with TRBJ2-1; a weak D match, TRBD1 (6 bases). Germline lookup yields CDR1 MNHEY and CDR2 SVGAGI. Deletions cut 3 bases from V and 8 bases from J, with 11 bases between. This CDR3 has 13 residues. CDR3 amino acids: CASSYGRGYEQFF. The CDR3 region has the DNA TGTGCCAGCAGTTATGGAAGGGGGTATGAGCAGTTCTTC.

This chain uses TRBV4-3 with TRBJ2-7; D is possibly TRBD1 (6 bases). This CDR3 is 13 amino acids long. Trimming pared 3 bases from V and 5 bases from J, leaving 11 bases between. Germline assignment: CDR1 LGHNA and CDR2 YSLEER. CDR3 DNA sequence: TGCGCCAGCAGCCAGACGGGACAAAACGAGCAGTACTTC. Its translation is CASSQTGQNEQYF.

This clone was seen once. The chain couples TRBV5-4 to TRBJ2-7; possibly TRBD1 for D (6 bases). The CDR3 extends over 14 amino acids. The germline V gene has CDR1 SGHNT and CDR2 YYREEE (reference sequence). Trimming pared 0 bases from V and 3 bases from J, leaving 10 bases between. CDR3 sequence: CASSLGRTDYEQYF. CDR3 DNA sequence: TGTGCCAGCAGCTTGGGCAGGACAGACTACGAGCAGTACTTC.